The following is a TCR beta chain sequence with its context. As yet, its antigen is unknown. This sample is drawn from a study of a mutant IDH1 vaccine in newly diagnosed glioma. For the study at large: Eight vaccinations went to patients in weeks 1, 3, 5, 7, 11, 15, 19, 23. Earlier treatment was radiotherapy, temozolomide, or both, with most getting both. Regarding the study as a whole: Evidence of vaccine-induced immune responses was documented in nearly 95% of patients.

V dropped 2 bases and J dropped 6; count of bases not matched to a gene: 3. Germline V CDR1 and CDR2: SGHRS, YFSETQ. CDR3 length equals 13 residues. Sequencing used immunoSEQ multiplex PCR; TCRdb keeps in-frame clones, though not all of them. Counted here are about 82,000 clones, 85% occurring once; the ten biggest clones make up 2.2%. Time point given: week 23, last vaccination. Vaccination comprised doses that each held 300 ug of mutant IDH1 20-mer peptide, plus topical imiquimod. The V gene is TRBV5-1, the J gene TRBJ1-1, with TRBD1 matching 8 bases. The receptor's source is a man younger than 45 with glioma. Some clones in this sample may be carry-over from other donors' samples. The sample was PBMCs, taken from a glioma patient whose treatment included an IDH1 peptide vaccine. The CDR3 here is CASSLDRGSEAFF. Written as DNA, the CDR3 is TGCGCCAGCAGCTTAGACAGGGGTTCTGAAGCTTTCTTT.